These T cell receptor beta chains were read from a single sample in a study of blood T cells in healthy people across ages. MiXCR, applied by TCRdb to the 5' RACE reads, yields one record per CDR3 protein. This table has about 1 million distinct CDR3 sequences, roughly 45% appearing once. The sequencing input was blood. These receptor sequences come from a woman aged 60-75 years in good health. The CDR3 runs from the conserved cysteine through the conserved F or W. Each record gives: clone size, D gene, J gene, V gene, CDR3 protein, CDR3 DNA. A D gene is named only where the DNA matches it firmly. Size is omitted from some rows. Given values are once, few, many or a class for expanded clones.

>NA|TRBD1|TRBJ1-4|TRBV6-2/TRBV6-3
CASSYTGGPEKLFF
TGTGCCAGCAGTTACACAGGGGGCCCGGAAAAACTGTTTTTT
>few|NA|TRBJ2-2|TRBV10-3
CAISEGGTNTGELFF
TGTGCCATCAGTGAGGGGGGTACGAACACCGGGGAGCTGTTTTTT
>NA|NA|TRBJ2-6|TRBV25-1
CASSVWSSGANVLTF
TGTGCCAGCAGTGTGTGGAGCTCTGGGGCCAACGTCCTGACTTTC
>NA|NA|TRBJ2-2|TRBV27
CASSWAGRTGERFF
TGTGCCAGCAGTTGGGCCGGCAGGACCGGGGAGCGGTTTTTT
>NA|NA|TRBJ1-1|TRBV6-1
CASREANTEAFF
TGTGCCAGCAGGGAAGCGAACACTGAAGCTTTCTTT
>NA|NA|TRBJ2-5|TRBV5-1
CATKTPGRTQETQYF
TGCGCCACCAAGACACCGGGACGGACCCAAGAGACCCAGTACTTC
>NA|TRBD2|TRBJ2-3|TRBV5-1
CASSLALAGVDTQYF
TGCGCCAGCAGCTTGGCCCTAGCGGGAGTAGATACGCAGTATTTT
>few|NA|TRBJ2-6|TRBV7-9
CASSLTPGASSGANVLTF
TGTGCCAGCAGCTTGACACCTGGGGCGAGCTCTGGGGCCAACGTCCTGACTTTC
>many|NA|TRBJ1-4|TRBV29-1
CSISQAANEKLFF
TGCAGCATATCTCAAGCAGCTAATGAAAAACTGTTTTTT
>NA|NA|TRBJ2-5|TRBV11-2
CASSLKRLPGPYNEQYF
TGTGCCAGCAGCTTAAAAAGGTTGCCAGGGCCTTACAATGAGCAGTACTTC
>once|TRBD2|TRBJ2-1|TRBV12-5
CASAIGLAGLETQFF
TGTGCTAGTGCCATCGGACTAGCGGGATTAGAGACCCAGTTCTTC
>NA|NA|TRBJ1-1|TRBV6-2/TRBV6-3
CASSHPRSGNTEAFF
TGTGCCAGCAGTCACCCCCGGAGCGGGAACACTGAAGCTTTCTTT
>NA|TRBD2|TRBJ2-1|TRBV20-1
CSVLRLASGSLVEQFF
TGCAGTGTTCTCCGACTAGCTAGCGGGAGTCTTGTTGAGCAGTTCTTC
>NA|NA|TRBJ2-2|TRBV7-2
CASSILGELFF
TGTGCCAGCAGTATCTTGGGGGAGCTGTTTTTT
>many|NA|TRBJ2-1|TRBV5-1
CASTRDGSSYNEQFF
TGCGCCAGCACCAGGGACGGAAGCTCCTACAATGAGCAGTTCTTC
>NA|NA|TRBJ1-2|TRBV2
CASSELGRGLYGYTF
TGTGCCAGCAGTGAATTGGGCCGGGGGCTTTATGGCTACACCTTC
>NA|TRBD2|TRBJ2-5|TRBV20-1
CSAAGTSGDQETQYF
TGCAGTGCGGCCGGGACTAGCGGCGACCAAGAGACCCAGTACTTC